Each of the 18 T cell receptor beta chains below was sequenced from the same sample in a study of CD8 T cells in ankylosing spondylitis. Via MiXCR, TCRdb re-called the 5' RACE reads, giving one row per CDR3 protein. The table shows fewer than 250,000 distinct CDR3 sequences, with over 30% occurring only once. The sample was blood, either unsorted or a sorted T cell fraction (not recorded which). These receptors originate from a male donor with ankylosing spondylitis or in good health (not recorded which).

The gene calls are TRBV7-9 and TRBJ2-5; D gene unclear. The CDR3 runs 14 residues. Deletions cut 2 bases from V and 5 bases from J, with 12 bases between. The V gene's germline CDR1 is SEHNR and CDR2 FQNEAQ (reference sequence). CDR3 coding DNA: TGTGCCAGCAGCTTAATAATAGGGCTGGAGACCCAGTACTTC. Translating gives CASSLIIGLETQYF.

V is TRBV5-6 and J is TRBJ2-3, with a possible D match to TRBD2 (6 bases). Germline-derived CDR1 and CDR2 are SGHDT and YYEEEE. The germline V and J ends were trimmed by 1 base and 3 bases, with 15 bases remaining between them. This CDR3 has 16 amino acids. The CDR3 region has the DNA TGTGCCAGCAGCTTGCGGAGGGTCGGGAGTACAGATACGCAGTATTTT. This translates into CASSLRRVGSTDTQYF.

In its sample, this clonotype was seen a few times. The rearrangement links TRBV20-1 to TRBJ2-5; no clear D gene. Germline values: CDR1 DFQATT, CDR2 SNEGSKA (reference sequence). Deletions cut 0 bases from V and 5 bases from J, with 19 bases between. CDR3 size: 16 residues. CDR3 sequence: CSARDLPSRPDETQYF. CDR3 sequence (DNA): TGCAGTGCTAGAGATCTCCCCAGCCGGCCAGATGAGACCCAGTACTTC.

V usage is TRBV20-1 and J usage is TRBJ2-5; possible D gene TRBD2, 5 bases. Trimming took off 0 bases at V and 2 bases at J, with 13 bases between the two ends. The CDR3 is 15 residues long. Per germline, CDR1 DFQATT and CDR2 SNEGSKA (reference sequence). The CDR3 region has the DNA TGCAGTGCTAGAGAGGCCAGCCCGGGGCAAGAGACCCAGTACTTC. Amino acids: CSAREASPGQETQYF.

The gene calls are TRBV29-1 and TRBJ2-7, with D perhaps matching TRBD1 or TRBD2 (5 bases each). CDR1 is SQVTM and CDR2 is ANQGSEA in the germline V gene. The germline V and J ends were trimmed by 4 bases and 2 bases, with 15 bases remaining between them. The CDR3 loop spans 14 amino acids. The CDR3 region is CSVVGVRVAYEQYF. Here the CDR3 DNA reads TGCAGCGTTGTGGGGGTCAGGGTGGCCTACGAGCAGTACTTC.

V and J are TRBV7-6 and TRBJ2-7; 9 bases match TRBD1. The CDR3 length is 16 residues. The J segment lost 1 base and the V segment lost 6 bases, leaving 10 bases of the junction unmatched. Germline V gene lookup returns CDR1 SGHVS and CDR2 FNYEAQ. CDR3 DNA sequence: TGTGCCAGCAGGACCACAGGACAGGGGCTTTCCTACGAGCAGTACTTC. This codes for CASRTTGQGLSYEQYF.

This sequence joins TRBV5-6 and TRBJ2-7; perhaps TRBD1 as D (6 bases). Germline V lookup: CDR1 SGHDT, CDR2 YYEEEE. The CDR3 covers 15 residues. V shed 4 bases and J shed 6 bases, with 20 bases lying between them. In DNA form, the CDR3 reads TGTGCCAGCAGCAGTATTCAGGGGATCCTCTCCGAGCAGTACTTC. It translates to CASSSIQGILSEQYF.

This clonotype was seen more than once but under ten times. The chain uses TRBV12-3 or TRBV12-4 and TRBJ1-1, with D possibly being TRBD1 (6 bases). CDR3 length equals 15 residues. Trimming stripped 6 bases from V and 4 bases from J, with 18 bases between. The CDR3 sequence: CASRWGRLDSTEAFF. The CDR3 nucleotides are TGTGCCAGCAGGTGGGGTAGGTTGGACAGCACTGAAGCTTTCTTT.

This clonotype came up a few times. The chain joins TRBV2 to TRBJ1-2; 8 bases agree with TRBD1. The CDR3 is 13 residues long. Losses at the gene ends were 7 bases for V and 3 bases for J; bases not matched to a gene: 4. CDR1 is SNHLY and CDR2 is FYNNEI in the germline V gene. CDR3 sequence: CASTSTGDYGYTF. CDR3 nucleotides: TGTGCCAGCACCTCGACAGGGGACTATGGCTACACCTTC.

This clonotype has a handful of counts. The chain has TRBV5-1 and TRBJ2-1; 8 nucleotides line up with TRBD2. V trimming: 0 bases; J trimming: 10 bases; junction bases outside the gene matches: 12. Germline lookup yields CDR1 SGHRS and CDR2 YFSETQ. This CDR3 is built from 16 residues. CDR3 bases: TGCGCCAGCAGCTTGGGGGGCGGGGGGCCCGGCCGAGAGCAGTTCTTC. Its translation: CASSLGGGGPGREQFF. Based on the CDR3 plus reference TRBV5-1 and TRBJ2-1, the full variable domain is KAGVTQTPRYLIKTRGQQVTLSCSPISGHRSVSWYQQTPGQGLQFLFEYFSETQRNKGNFPGRFSGRQFSNSRSEMNVSTLELGDSALYLCASSLGGGGPGREQFFGPGTRLTVL.

The V call is TRBV7-9, the J call TRBJ1-1; D is perhaps TRBD1 (5 bases). The CDR3 extends over 13 amino acids. The V end was cut by 3 bases, the J end by 5 bases, with 10 bases between. Per the germline V gene, CDR1 is SEHNR and CDR2 is FQNEAQ (reference sequence). CDR3 in DNA: TGTGCCAGCAGCTTCGGCAGGGATACTGAAGCTTTCTTT. Translating gives CASSFGRDTEAFF.

In its sample, this clonotype was seen once. J is TRBJ2-2 and V is TRBV5-5; no definite D call. This CDR3 is built from 14 residues. V lost 2 bases and J lost 7, with 12 bases in between. The germline CDR1 and CDR2 sequences are SGHKS and YYEKEE (reference sequence). In DNA, the CDR3 is TGTGCCAGCAGCTTCCTCGGGCCCAGCGGGGAGCTGTTTTTT. This sequence encodes CASSFLGPSGELFF.

The chain uses TRBV12-3 or TRBV12-4 and TRBJ2-3, with TRBD2 matching over 7 bases. Unmatched junction bases numbered 6, after V lost 6 bases and J lost 6 bases. The CDR3 consists of 13 residues. CDR3 nucleotide sequence: TGTGCCAGCAGCCCTACCGGGGGGGATACGCAGTATTTT. This sequence encodes CASSPTGGDTQYF.

This clonotype turned up a few times. The genes are TRBV20-1 and TRBJ2-7, with 8 bases fitting TRBD2. Germline loops: CDR1 DFQATT, CDR2 SNEGSKA (reference sequence). The CDR3 contains 16 residues. Germline trimming cut 3 bases from V and 5 bases from J; bases unmatched to any gene: 15. The CDR3, as DNA: TGCAGTGCTAGCCGGGGGGGGGTTATTTCAGTGCACGAGCAGTACTTC. Translated, it gives CSASRGGVISVHEQYF.

CDR3 amino acids: CASSPVGTGGNTIYF. CDR3 bases: TGTGCCAGCAGTCCAGTAGGAACGGGGGGAAACACCATATATTTT. The chain is built from TRBV9 and TRBJ1-3; D call uncertain. CDR1 is SGDLS and CDR2 is YYNGEE in the germline V gene. The CDR3 consists of 15 residues. Deletions cut 5 bases from V and 4 bases from J, with 16 bases between.

A few counts support this clonotype. V usage is TRBV10-3 and J usage is TRBJ2-7; unclear D gene. The germline V gene encodes CDR1 ENHRY and CDR2 SYGVKD. The CDR3 is made up of 11 amino acids. V was shortened by 4 bases and J by 4 bases, with 5 bases between the two germline ends. CDR3 sequence reads: CAISVLYEQYF. DNA for the CDR3: TGTGCCATCAGTGTTTTGTACGAGCAGTACTTC.

This clonotype was detected a few times. The V and J genes are TRBV7-9 and TRBJ2-1; unclear D gene. The germline V and J ends were trimmed by 4 bases and 9 bases, with 16 bases remaining between them. Per germline, CDR1 SEHNR and CDR2 FQNEAQ (reference sequence). CDR3 length: 14 amino acids. In nucleotides, the CDR3 is TGTGCCAGCAGCTCCTCGGCTACTGCTGGTGAGCAGTTCTTC. Protein: CASSSSATAGEQFF.

J is TRBJ2-1 and V is TRBV5-6; either TRBD1 or TRBD2 may supply D (6 bases each). Germline V gene lookup returns CDR1 SGHDT and CDR2 YYEEEE. There are 16 residues in the CDR3. V was trimmed by 5 bases and J by 7 bases, leaving 22 bases between them. The CDR3 reads CASSPRVGGARNEQFF. The CDR3 DNA follows: TGTGCCAGCAGTCCTCGGGTGGGGGGCGCGCGGAATGAGCAGTTCTTC.